The 26 T cell receptor beta chains presented below share a single source sample, sequenced in a study of T-cell reconstitution after alpha-beta-depleted transplantation in children. This sample's TCRbeta library carried unique molecular identifier barcodes. TCRdb fed the PCR reads into MiXCR, producing one record per CDR3 protein. The sample holds fewer than 750,000 distinct CDR3 sequences, more than 20% seen once. The sample consisted of PBMCs, mostly from graft donor cells, taken 360 days after TCRalphabeta/CD19-depleted stem cell transplant. These receptors originate from a boy under two years old who had a stem cell transplant for acute myeloid leukemia, so the T cells may come from the graft donor.

This sequence joins TRBV20-1 and TRBJ1-2; weak D call: TRBD1 (6 bases). V was cut by 7 bases and J by 2 bases, with 14 bases left in between. This CDR3 is 13 amino acids long. Looked up from germline, CDR1 is DFQATT and CDR2 is SNEGSKA (reference sequence). This chain's CDR3 is CSELNRENYGYTF. The CDR3 region has the DNA TGCAGTGAACTCAACAGGGAGAACTATGGCTACACCTTC.

The rearrangement joins TRBV20-1 to TRBJ1-1; D unclear. Germline V gene sequence: CDR1 DFQATT, CDR2 SNEGSKA (reference sequence). Trimming pared 4 bases from V and 1 base from J, leaving 7 bases between. The CDR3 runs 12 residues. The CDR3 spells CSAKRWNTEAFF. The CDR3 region has the DNA TGCAGTGCTAAGAGATGGAACACTGAAGCTTTCTTT.

This clonotype occurred many times. V gene TRBV12-3 or TRBV12-4 combines with J gene TRBJ2-1, with unresolved D. The CDR3 extends over 12 amino acids. Trimming stripped 6 bases from V and 7 bases from J, with 10 bases between. The CDR3 DNA follows: TGTGCCAGCAGGACGACAAATAATGAGCAGTTCTTC. This translates into CASRTTNNEQFF.

The V gene is TRBV7-2, the J gene TRBJ2-1; the D gene could be TRBD1 or TRBD2 (5 bases each). Germline V gives CDR1 SGHTA, CDR2 FQGNSA. Trimming shortened V by 1 base and J by 8 bases, and 12 bases separated the two germline ends. This CDR3 contains 14 residues. CDR3 sequence reads: CASSLVGTSHEQFF. In DNA, the CDR3 is TGTGCCAGCAGCTTAGTCGGGACCTCTCATGAGCAGTTCTTC.

This clonotype showed up many times. The V call is TRBV29-1, the J call TRBJ2-1, with 8 nucleotides matching TRBD2. Germline V gene sequence: CDR1 SQVTM, CDR2 ANQGSEA. V shed 5 bases and J 0 bases; nucleotides not matched to a gene: 12. This CDR3 region has 17 residues. The CDR3 loop is CSVNVGGGRLSYNEQFF. The CDR3 DNA reads TGCAGCGTTAACGTAGGCGGGGGGCGCCTCTCCTACAATGAGCAGTTCTTC.

V is TRBV7-8 and J is TRBJ2-2; D ambiguous. From germline, CDR1 is SGHVS and CDR2 FQNEAQ. Trimming cost V 4 bases and J 6 bases, with 15 bases left between them. This CDR3 has 15 residues. CDR3 loop: CASSYLAVDPGELFF. In DNA form, the CDR3 reads TGTGCCAGCAGCTATCTCGCCGTTGACCCCGGGGAGCTGTTTTTT.

This clonotype was counted a few times. The CDR3 protein is CASSQRRAGTGFYNEQFF. CDR3 coding DNA: TGTGCCAGCAGCCAAAGGCGCGCCGGGACAGGGTTCTACAATGAGCAGTTCTTC. The V call is TRBV4-2, the J call TRBJ2-1, with TRBD1 matching 9 bases. The CDR3 totals 18 residues. J lost 3 bases, V lost 2 bases, and 11 bases had no gene match. Germline lookup yields CDR1 LGHNA and CDR2 YNFKEQ.

This clonotype was seen a handful of times. This chain connects TRBV7-2 to TRBJ2-7, with 8 positions matching TRBD2. Looked up from germline, CDR1 is SGHTA and CDR2 is FQGNSA. The ends lost 3 bases at V and 6 bases at J; junction bases unmatched: 16. This CDR3 contains 17 residues. The CDR3 spells CASSFSIWGAGEGEQYF. The CDR3 DNA sequence: TGTGCCAGCAGCTTCAGCATTTGGGGAGCGGGGGAGGGCGAGCAGTACTTC.

V usage is TRBV9 and J usage is TRBJ2-7; a possible D gene is TRBD2 (6 bases). The V and J ends lost 1 base and 3 bases respectively, with 14 bases between them. The CDR3 loop spans 15 amino acids. The germline CDR1 and CDR2 sequences are SGDLS and YYNGEE. CDR3 sequence reads: CASSVSGEVFYEQYF. Here the CDR3 DNA reads TGTGCCAGCAGCGTAAGTGGGGAGGTTTTCTACGAGCAGTACTTC.

This clonotype was detected only a few times. The chain recombines TRBV20-1 with TRBJ2-3; 10 nucleotides agree with TRBD2. The CDR3 runs 14 residues. The germline gives CDR1 DFQATT, CDR2 SNEGSKA (reference sequence). Trimming took 6 bases from V and 7 from J; bases not matched to a gene: 10. CDR3 in amino acids: CSAALAGSIYTQYF. The DNA of the CDR3 is TGCAGTGCGGCACTAGCGGGGAGTATATATACGCAGTATTTT.

The chain employs TRBV5-6 and TRBJ1-1, with D possibly being TRBD1 (5 bases). V lost 3 bases and J 1 base, leaving 10 bases between the germline ends. The CDR3 is made up of 14 amino acids. Per the germline V gene, CDR1 is SGHDT and CDR2 is YYEEEE. Written as DNA, the CDR3 is TGTGCCAGCAGCTGGGGACGGCAGAACACTGAAGCTTTCTTT. Translated, it gives CASSWGRQNTEAFF. Full variable domain (rest looked up from reference TRBV5-6 and TRBJ1-1): DAGVTQSPTHLIKTRGQQVTLRCSPKSGHDTVSWYQQALGQGPQFIFQYYEEEERQRGNFPDRFSGHQFPNYSSELNVNALLLGDSALYLCASSWGRQNTEAFFGQGTRLTVV.

This clonotype appeared a few times. This chain joins TRBV12-3 or TRBV12-4 and TRBJ2-3; D not resolved. The CDR3 spans 19 residues. V gave up 0 bases and J gave up 3 bases, with 22 bases separating them. The CDR3 here is CASSLARYTPQKITDTQYF. CDR3 nucleotides: TGTGCCAGCAGTTTAGCGCGATACACTCCCCAAAAGATTACAGATACGCAGTATTTT.

This clonotype appeared many times. This chain links TRBV18 with TRBJ1-1; D is unclear. Germline V gene lookup returns CDR1 KGHSH and CDR2 LQKENI. Trimming pared 1 base from V and 0 bases from J, leaving 3 bases between. This CDR3 comprises 13 residues. The CDR3 spells CASSPQMNTEAFF. The CDR3 DNA sequence: TGTGCCAGCTCACCACAGATGAACACTGAAGCTTTCTTT.

The chain has TRBV25-1 and TRBJ1-1; 8 bases agree with TRBD1. The V segment lost 4 bases and the J segment 1 base; nucleotides outside the gene matches: 5. CDR1 MGHDK and CDR2 SYGVNS come from the germline V gene. The CDR3 sequence is 15 residues long. CDR3 residues: CASSAQGARNTEAFF. The CDR3 nucleotides read TGTGCCAGCAGTGCGCAGGGGGCTAGGAACACTGAAGCTTTCTTT.

This clonotype was recorded a few times. The V gene is TRBV28, the J gene TRBJ2-2; D possibly corresponds to TRBD1 (6 bases). There are 16 residues in the CDR3. Germline CDR1 is MDHEN and CDR2 is SYDVKM. V shed 4 bases and J shed 8 bases, with 20 bases lying between them. The CDR3 DNA is TGTGCCAGCAGTTCCGTCCGGGACACACACCAAGGGGAGCTGTTTTTT. This translates into CASSSVRDTHQGELFF.

CDR3 nucleotides: TGTGCCAGCAGCTTAGCGGTCGGACTAGCGGGGTCCGGGGAGCTGTTTTTT. Amino acids: CASSLAVGLAGSGELFF. The V gene is TRBV7-9, the J gene TRBJ2-2; 12 bases agree with TRBD2. In germline, CDR1 is SEHNR, CDR2 FQNEAQ (reference sequence). This CDR3 region has 17 residues. Trimming removed 0 bases from V and 6 bases from J; junction bases left unmatched: 5.

Ten or more counts support this clonotype. V gene TRBV24-1 combines with J gene TRBJ2-5; the D gene is possibly TRBD2 (6 bases). The V end was cut by 4 bases, the J end by 1 base, with 15 bases between. This CDR3 has 16 residues. Germline CDR1 is KGHDR and CDR2 is SFDVKD. The CDR3 sequence is CATSEDRTGVQETQYF. The DNA for the CDR3 is TGTGCCACCAGTGAGGACCGGACGGGAGTCCAAGAGACCCAGTACTTC.

This clonotype showed up many times. The rearrangement uses TRBV20-1 and TRBJ2-3; 12 bases fit TRBD1. CDR1 is DFQATT and CDR2 is SNEGSKA in the germline V gene (reference sequence). The length of the CDR3 is 14 residues. After removal of 3 bases from V and 6 bases from J, the junction contained 4 bases not matched to a gene. The CDR3 DNA reads as TGCAGTGCTAGCAGGGGACAGGGGGCCGATACGCAGTATTTT. This codes for CSASRGQGADTQYF.

This chain connects TRBV28 to TRBJ2-3, with TRBD2 matching over 9 bases. Per germline, CDR1 MDHEN and CDR2 SYDVKM. Trimming took 5 bases from V and 2 from J; bases not matched to a gene: 8. The CDR3 runs 16 residues. The CDR3: CASSIAAGGLTDTQYF. The CDR3 bases are TGTGCCAGCAGTATCGCAGCGGGGGGCCTCACAGATACGCAGTATTTT. The whole variable domain, remainder taken from reference TRBV28 and TRBJ2-3, is DVKVTQSSRYLVKRTGEKVFLECVQDMDHENMFWYRQDPGLGLRLIYFSYDVKMKEKGDIPEGYSVSREKKERFSLILESASTNQTSMYLCASSIAAGGLTDTQYFGPGTRLTVL.

The chain couples TRBV15 to TRBJ2-1; 10 bases are a match to TRBD2. V lost 2 bases to trimming and J lost 2 bases; unmatched junction nucleotides: 3. Germline CDR1 LNHNV, CDR2 YYDKDF (reference sequence). The CDR3 contains 16 residues. CDR3 DNA sequence: TGTGCCACCAGCAGATCCAGCGGGGGGGCCTACAATGAGCAGTTCTTC. Its translation: CATSRSSGGAYNEQFF.

V and J are TRBV20-1 and TRBJ2-5, with 10 bases matching TRBD2. The CDR3 is 16 residues long. Germline loops: CDR1 DFQATT, CDR2 SNEGSKA (reference sequence). Trimming at V came to 2 bases and at J to 1 base, leaving 7 bases not matched to a gene. Here the CDR3 DNA reads TGCAGTGCTAGAAACGCCGCTAGCGGGGGCCAAGAGACCCAGTACTTC. Its translation: CSARNAASGGQETQYF.

The CDR3 is CASSQAWDTEAFF. The CDR3 bases are TGCGCCAGCAGCCAAGCGTGGGACACTGAAGCTTTCTTT. This rearrangement joins TRBV4-1 to TRBJ1-1; D gene ambiguous. The V and J ends lost 1 base and 3 bases respectively, with 6 bases between them. The CDR3 loop spans 13 amino acids. Germline CDR1 is MGHRA and CDR2 is YSYEKL.

The sample holds a few counts of this clonotype. The V and J genes are TRBV20-1 and TRBJ1-3, with D possibly being TRBD1 (6 bases). Per the germline V gene, CDR1 is DFQATT and CDR2 is SNEGSKA (reference sequence). Deletions cut 0 bases from V and 3 bases from J, with 12 bases between. The CDR3 runs to 15 residues. The CDR3 coding sequence is TGCAGTGCTAGAGAACACAGGGAGTTTGGAAACACCATATATTTT. Encoded protein: CSAREHREFGNTIYF.

The chain employs TRBV7-2 and TRBJ1-3, with D unresolved. This CDR3 contains 15 residues. From germline, CDR1 is SGHTA and CDR2 FQGNSA. Deletions cut 1 base from V and 0 bases from J, with 7 bases between. CDR3: CASSLGPSSGNTIYF. CDR3 DNA: TGTGCCAGCAGCTTAGGTCCGAGCTCTGGAAACACCATATATTTT.

This clonotype was seen once. V and J are TRBV25-1 and TRBJ2-1; TRBD1 agrees at 10 bases. CDR3 length equals 13 residues. The junction had 5 bases not matched to a gene; V was cut back by 7 bases and J by 8 bases. Germline lookup yields CDR1 MGHDK and CDR2 SYGVNS. CDR3 sequence reads: CASNGQGVDEQFF. In nucleotides, the CDR3 is TGTGCCAGCAACGGACAGGGGGTCGATGAGCAGTTCTTC.

CDR3 nucleotides: TGTGCCAGCAGCCTTTCCCTGGACAGGGCTCATGGCTACACCTTC. This codes for CASSLSLDRAHGYTF. The V call is TRBV6-1, the J call TRBJ1-2; 8 bases fit TRBD1. The CDR3 has 15 residues. J lost 6 bases, V lost 6 bases, and 12 bases had no gene match. Germline V gene lookup returns CDR1 MNHNS and CDR2 SASEGT.